These 9 T cell receptor beta chains came from one sample sequenced in a study of blood T cell repertoires in COVID-19. Measured with immunoSEQ multiplex PCR; TCRdb has only the in-frame clones, and not every one. The sample has 100,000 to 150,000 clones, over 60% seen once. The specimen was peripheral blood. The receptors come from a woman aged 70 to 79 with acute or convalescent COVID-19.

Details on this clone: One junction end does not reproduce the germline sequence, and a read error may be involved. The V call is TRBV3-1 (or the pseudogene TRBV3-2), the J call TRBJ2-1; 7 bases agree with TRBD2. The CDR3 consists of 15 residues. Germline V gene lookup returns CDR1 LGHDT and CDR2 YNNKEL (reference sequence). The chain's CDR3 is CASSQEAGLYNEQFF. For the CDR3, the DNA is TGTGCCAGCAGTCAAGAGGCGGGACTATACAATGAGCAGTTCTTC.

This clone was counted once. The CDR3: CASSLEAGSSGANVLTF. DNA of the CDR3: TGTGCCAGCAGCTTAGAAGCGGGGTCCTCTGGGGCCAACGTCCTGACTTTC. J is TRBJ2-6 and V is TRBV7-9; 7 nucleotides agree with TRBD2. J was trimmed by 0 bases and V by 1 base; bases with no gene match: 3. The germline V gene encodes CDR1 SEHNR and CDR2 FQNEAQ (reference sequence). This CDR3 spans 17 amino acids.

V and J are TRBV27 and TRBJ2-7; D possibly corresponds to TRBD1 (6 bases). The CDR3 has 14 residues. V was pared by 5 bases and J by 0 bases, with 11 bases between. Germline V lookup: CDR1 MNHEY, CDR2 SMNVEV (reference sequence). For the CDR3, the DNA is TGTGCCAGCAGTATCCAGGGGAGCTCCTACGAGCAGTACTTC. Translation: CASSIQGSSYEQYF.

The CDR3 sequence: CASSFPGTGMWTEAFF. Written as DNA, the CDR3 is TGTGCCAGCAGTTTCCCCGGGACAGGGATGTGGACTGAAGCTTTCTTT. The chain has TRBV28 and TRBJ1-1; TRBD1 aligns across 9 bases. The J segment lost 5 bases and the V segment lost 3 bases, leaving 10 bases of the junction unmatched. The CDR3 has 16 amino acids. The germline CDR1 and CDR2 sequences are MDHEN and SYDVKM.

This chain joins TRBV10-3 and TRBJ2-3; TRBD1 matches at 9 bases. The CDR3 runs to 16 residues. CDR1 and CDR2 (germline): ENHRY, SYGVKD. With V trimmed by 9 bases and J by 5 bases, 15 bases remained unmatched. This CDR3 is CAISTSGQGLRDTQYF. CDR3 DNA: TGTGCCATTTCAACCTCTGGACAGGGGTTGAGAGATACGCAGTATTTT.

The chain joins TRBV9 to TRBJ2-3; 8 bases line up with TRBD2. The germline V gene encodes CDR1 SGDLS and CDR2 YYNGEE. The CDR3 extends over 14 amino acids. J was trimmed by 5 bases and V by 3 bases; bases with no gene match: 5. The chain's CDR3 is CASSDREGIDTQYF. CDR3 nucleotides: TGTGCCAGCAGCGACCGGGAGGGGATAGATACGCAGTATTTT.

This clone was seen only a few times. CDR3 loop: CASSLKRDTEAFF. The CDR3 region has the DNA TGTGCCAGCAGCTTAAAGAGGGACACTGAAGCTTTCTTT. The V gene is TRBV7-2, the J gene TRBJ1-1, with unresolved D. The CDR3 runs 13 residues. With 2 bases removed from V and 3 bases from J, the gap between germline ends came to 7 bases. CDR1 and CDR2 from the germline V gene are SGHTA and FQGNSA.

This chain uses TRBV4-1 with TRBJ1-5; D remains unclear. The V end lost 3 bases, the J end lost 0 bases, and 9 bases lay between the germline ends. The CDR3 contains 15 residues. Germline CDR1 and CDR2: MGHRA and YSYEKL. The CDR3 bases are TGCGCCAGCAGCCAGACATTTAATAGCAATCAGCCCCAGCATTTT. Protein sequence: CASSQTFNSNQPQHF.

The genes are TRBV12-3 or TRBV12-4 and TRBJ2-5, with D uncertain. This CDR3 region has 13 residues. V lost 6 bases and J 2 bases, leaving 10 bases between the germline ends. DNA for the CDR3: TGTGCCAGCAGCCGCGACTGGCAAGAGACCCAGTACTTC. Residues: CASSRDWQETQYF.